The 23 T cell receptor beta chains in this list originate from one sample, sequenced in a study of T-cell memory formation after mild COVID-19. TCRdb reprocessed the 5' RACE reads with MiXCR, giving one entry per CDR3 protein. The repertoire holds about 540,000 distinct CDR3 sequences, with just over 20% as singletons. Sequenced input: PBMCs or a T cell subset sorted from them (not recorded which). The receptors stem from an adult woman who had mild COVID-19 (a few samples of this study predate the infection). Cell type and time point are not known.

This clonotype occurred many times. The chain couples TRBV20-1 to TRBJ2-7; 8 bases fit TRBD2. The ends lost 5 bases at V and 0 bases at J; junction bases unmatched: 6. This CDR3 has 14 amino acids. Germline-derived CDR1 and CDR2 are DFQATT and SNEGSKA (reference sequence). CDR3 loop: CSAYRGGYSYEQYF. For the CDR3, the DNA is TGCAGTGCTTATCGGGGGGGGTACTCCTACGAGCAGTACTTC.

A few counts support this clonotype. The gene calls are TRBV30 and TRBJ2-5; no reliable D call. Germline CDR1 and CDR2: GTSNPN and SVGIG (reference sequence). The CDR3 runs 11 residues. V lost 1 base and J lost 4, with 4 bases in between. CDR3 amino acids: CAWSAVETQYF. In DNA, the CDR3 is TGTGCCTGGAGTGCTGTAGAGACCCAGTACTTC. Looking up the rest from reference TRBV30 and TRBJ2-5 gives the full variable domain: SQTIHQWPATLVQPVGSPLSLECTVEGTSNPNLYWYRQAAGRGLQLLFYSVGIGQISSEVPQNLSASRPQDRQFILSSKKLLLSDSGFYLCAWSAVETQYFGPGTRLLVL.

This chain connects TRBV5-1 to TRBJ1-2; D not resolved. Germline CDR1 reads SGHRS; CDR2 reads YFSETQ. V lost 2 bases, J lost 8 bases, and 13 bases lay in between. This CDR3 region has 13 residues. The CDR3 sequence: CASSLGASGGYTF. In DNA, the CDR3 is TGCGCCAGCAGCTTAGGCGCAAGCGGAGGCTACACCTTC.

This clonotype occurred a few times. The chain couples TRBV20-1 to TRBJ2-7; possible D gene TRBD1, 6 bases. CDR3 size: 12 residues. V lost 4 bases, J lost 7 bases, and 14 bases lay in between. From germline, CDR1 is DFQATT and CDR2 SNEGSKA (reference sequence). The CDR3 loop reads CSAKTGPGEQYF. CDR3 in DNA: TGCAGTGCTAAGACAGGCCCAGGGGAGCAGTACTTC.

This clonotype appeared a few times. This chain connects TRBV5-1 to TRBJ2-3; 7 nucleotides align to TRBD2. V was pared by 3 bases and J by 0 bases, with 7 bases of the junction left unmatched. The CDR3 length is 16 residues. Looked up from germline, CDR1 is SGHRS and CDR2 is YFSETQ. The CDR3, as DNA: TGCGCCAGCAGCTCAAGCGGGATCCCCAGCACAGATACGCAGTATTTT. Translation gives CASSSSGIPSTDTQYF.

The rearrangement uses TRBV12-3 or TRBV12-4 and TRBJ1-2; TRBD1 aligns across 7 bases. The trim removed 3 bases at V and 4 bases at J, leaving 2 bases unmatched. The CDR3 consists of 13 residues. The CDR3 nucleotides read TGTGCCAGCAGTTTCTACAGGGGCTATGGCTACACCTTC. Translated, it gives CASSFYRGYGYTF.

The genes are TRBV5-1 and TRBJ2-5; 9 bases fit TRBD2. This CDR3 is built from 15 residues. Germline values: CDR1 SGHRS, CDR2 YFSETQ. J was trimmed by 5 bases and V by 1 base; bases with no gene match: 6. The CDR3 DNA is TGCGCCAGCAGCTTGAAAGCGGGGGGAGTGGAGACCCAGTACTTC. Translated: CASSLKAGGVETQYF.

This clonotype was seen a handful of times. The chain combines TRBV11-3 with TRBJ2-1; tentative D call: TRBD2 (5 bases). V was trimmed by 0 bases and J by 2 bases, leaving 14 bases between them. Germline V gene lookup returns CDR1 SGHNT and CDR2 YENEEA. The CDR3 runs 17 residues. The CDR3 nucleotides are TGTGCCAGCAGCTTAGATCGGGCTAGCCTCGCCTACAATGAGCAGTTCTTC. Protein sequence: CASSLDRASLAYNEQFF.

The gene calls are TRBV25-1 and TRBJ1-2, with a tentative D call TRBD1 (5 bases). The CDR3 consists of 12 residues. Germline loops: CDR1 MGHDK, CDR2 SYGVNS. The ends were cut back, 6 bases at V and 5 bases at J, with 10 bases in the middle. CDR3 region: CASRGAAYGYTF. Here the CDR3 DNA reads TGTGCCAGCAGAGGGGCGGCATATGGCTACACCTTC.

DNA for the CDR3: TGTGCCAGCACCTCCTCCGGGACAGGGGGCGGCGAGCAGTACTTC. Translated: CASTSSGTGGGEQYF. The rearrangement links TRBV12-3 or TRBV12-4 to TRBJ2-7; 12 nucleotides agree with TRBD1. The length of the CDR3 is 15 residues. V dropped 7 bases and J dropped 6; count of bases not matched to a gene: 10.

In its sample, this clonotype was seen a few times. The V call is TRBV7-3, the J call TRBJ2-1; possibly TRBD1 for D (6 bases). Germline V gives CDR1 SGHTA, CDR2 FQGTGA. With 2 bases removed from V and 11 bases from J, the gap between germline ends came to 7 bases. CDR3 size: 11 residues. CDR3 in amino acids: CASSLGTQQFF. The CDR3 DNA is TGTGCCAGCAGCTTAGGGACACAGCAGTTCTTC.

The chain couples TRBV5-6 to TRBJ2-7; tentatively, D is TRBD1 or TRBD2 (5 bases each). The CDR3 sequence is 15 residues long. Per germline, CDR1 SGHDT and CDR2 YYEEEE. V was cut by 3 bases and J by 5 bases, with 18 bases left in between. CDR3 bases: TGTGCCAGCAGCTCCCCGGGGCATGTTCAGAACGAGCAGTACTTC. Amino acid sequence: CASSSPGHVQNEQYF.

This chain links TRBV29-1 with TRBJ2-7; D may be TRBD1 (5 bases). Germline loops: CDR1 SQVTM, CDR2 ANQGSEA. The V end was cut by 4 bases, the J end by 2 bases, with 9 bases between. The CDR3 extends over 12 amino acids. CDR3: CSVGADTYEQYF. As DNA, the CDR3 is TGCAGCGTTGGGGCGGACACCTACGAGCAGTACTTC.

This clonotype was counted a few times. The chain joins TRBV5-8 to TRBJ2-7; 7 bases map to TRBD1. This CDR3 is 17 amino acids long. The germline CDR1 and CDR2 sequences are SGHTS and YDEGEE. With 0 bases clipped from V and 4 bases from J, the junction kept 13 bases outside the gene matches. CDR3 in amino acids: CASSLVTGYPFWYEQYF. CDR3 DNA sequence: TGTGCCAGCAGCTTGGTGACAGGGTACCCCTTCTGGTACGAGCAGTACTTC.

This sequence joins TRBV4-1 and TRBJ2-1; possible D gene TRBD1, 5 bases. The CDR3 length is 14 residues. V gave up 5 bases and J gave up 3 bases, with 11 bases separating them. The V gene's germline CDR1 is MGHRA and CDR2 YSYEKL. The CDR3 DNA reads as TGCGCCAGCAGCTTCAGGGCCCTCTACAATGAGCAGTTCTTC. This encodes CASSFRALYNEQFF.

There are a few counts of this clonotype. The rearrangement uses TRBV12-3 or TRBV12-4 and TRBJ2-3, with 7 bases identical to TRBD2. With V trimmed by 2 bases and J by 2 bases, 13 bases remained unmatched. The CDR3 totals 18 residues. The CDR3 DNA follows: TGTGCCAGCAGTTTAATGGATGGCGGGGGAGGTCCCACAGATACGCAGTATTTT. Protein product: CASSLMDGGGGPTDTQYF.

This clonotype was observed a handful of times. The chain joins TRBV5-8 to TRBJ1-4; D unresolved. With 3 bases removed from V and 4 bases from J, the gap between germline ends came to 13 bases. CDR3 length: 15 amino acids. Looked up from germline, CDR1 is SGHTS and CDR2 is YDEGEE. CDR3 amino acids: CASSSPGQNNEKLFF. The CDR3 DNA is TGTGCCAGCAGCTCACCCGGGCAGAATAATGAAAAACTGTTTTTT.

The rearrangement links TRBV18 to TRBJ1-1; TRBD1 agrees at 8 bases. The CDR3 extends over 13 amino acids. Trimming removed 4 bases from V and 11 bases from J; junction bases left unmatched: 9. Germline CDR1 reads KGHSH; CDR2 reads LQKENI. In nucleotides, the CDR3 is TGTGCCAGCTCACTCCGGGAAGGGGACAGGGCTTTCTTT. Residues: CASSLREGDRAFF.

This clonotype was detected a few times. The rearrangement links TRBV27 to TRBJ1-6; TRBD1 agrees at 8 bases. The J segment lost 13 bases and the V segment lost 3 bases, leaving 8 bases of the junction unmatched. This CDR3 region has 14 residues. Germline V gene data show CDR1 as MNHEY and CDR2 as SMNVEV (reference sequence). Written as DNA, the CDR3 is TGTGCCAGCAGTTTTTCAGGGGGCCCCTTTCCCCTCCACTTT. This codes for CASSFSGGPFPLHF.

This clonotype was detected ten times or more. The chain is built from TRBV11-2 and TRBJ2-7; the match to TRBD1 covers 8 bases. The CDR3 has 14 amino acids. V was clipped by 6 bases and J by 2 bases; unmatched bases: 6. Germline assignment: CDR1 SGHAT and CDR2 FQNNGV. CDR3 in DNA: TGTGCCAGCAGTTTCGACAGGGGCCCCTACGAGCAGTACTTC. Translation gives CASSFDRGPYEQYF.

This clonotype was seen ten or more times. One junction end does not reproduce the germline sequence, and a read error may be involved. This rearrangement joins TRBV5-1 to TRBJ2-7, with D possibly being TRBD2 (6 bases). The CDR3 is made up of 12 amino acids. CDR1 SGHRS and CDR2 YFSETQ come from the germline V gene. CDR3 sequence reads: CASSPGGYEQYF. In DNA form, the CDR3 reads TGTGCCAGCAGCCCCGGGGGCTACGAGCAGTACTTC.

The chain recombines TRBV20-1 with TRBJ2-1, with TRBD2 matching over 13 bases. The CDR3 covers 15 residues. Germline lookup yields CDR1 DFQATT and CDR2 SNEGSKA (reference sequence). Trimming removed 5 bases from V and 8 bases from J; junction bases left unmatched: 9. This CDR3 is CSASRTSGSPHEQFF. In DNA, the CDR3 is TGCAGTGCTTCCCGGACTAGCGGGAGTCCCCATGAGCAGTTCTTC.

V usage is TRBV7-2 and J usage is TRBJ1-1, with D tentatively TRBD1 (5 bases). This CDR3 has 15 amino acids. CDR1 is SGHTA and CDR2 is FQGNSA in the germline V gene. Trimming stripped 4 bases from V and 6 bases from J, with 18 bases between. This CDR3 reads CASSYWPSPGAEAFF. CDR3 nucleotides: TGTGCCAGCAGCTACTGGCCTTCTCCGGGGGCTGAAGCTTTCTTT.